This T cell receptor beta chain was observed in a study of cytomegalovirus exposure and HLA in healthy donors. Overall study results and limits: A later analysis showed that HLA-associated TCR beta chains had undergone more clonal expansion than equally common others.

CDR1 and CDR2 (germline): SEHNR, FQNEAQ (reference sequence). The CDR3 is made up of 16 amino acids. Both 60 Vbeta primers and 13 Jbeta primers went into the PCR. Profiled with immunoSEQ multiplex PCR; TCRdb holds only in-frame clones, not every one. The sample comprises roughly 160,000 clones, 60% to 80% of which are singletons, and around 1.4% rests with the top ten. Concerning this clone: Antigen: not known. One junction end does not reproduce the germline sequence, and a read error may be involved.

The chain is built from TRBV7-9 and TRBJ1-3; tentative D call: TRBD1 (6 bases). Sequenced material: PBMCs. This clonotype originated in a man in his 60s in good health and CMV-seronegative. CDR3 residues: CSSSTGMSIPGNTIYF. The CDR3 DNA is TGTTCCAGCAGTACAGGGATGTCAATTCCTGGAAACACCATATATTTT.